A selection of T cell receptor beta chains follows, all from one sample in a study of sequential checkpoint blockade in melanoma. The data were produced by immunoSEQ multiplex PCR, yet TCRdb's version contains in-frame clones alone and is incomplete. This sample has about 5,300 clones, with about three fifths found just once. Sequences were derived from CD8+ T cells sorted from blood (inferred from file names), sampled from a patient given nivolumab and ipilimumab in sequence. Receptors were obtained from a human donor with melanoma. CDR3s include the opening cysteine and the closing phenylalanine or tryptophan. Each record gives: D gene, clone size, V gene, J gene, CDR3 DNA, CDR3 protein. A D gene is named only where the DNA matches it firmly. Clone size is shown for a subset of rows, as once, few, many or a class of expanded clone.

>.|once|TRBV4-1|TRBJ2-1
TGCGCCAGCAGCCGCATCGGGGGTAACGCCTACAATGAGCAGTTCTTC
CASSRIGGNAYNEQFF
>.|few|TRBV27|TRBJ1-5
TGTGCCAGCAGTTTACGGGCAGGGGGCAATCAGCCCCAGCATTTT
CASSLRAGGNQPQHF
>.|.|TRBV11-3|TRBJ1-1
TGTGCCAGCAGCCCGACAGGGAACACTGAAGCTTTCTTT
CASSPTGNTEAFF
>.|.|TRBV9|TRBJ2-2
TGTGCCAGCAAGTCGGGTAACGGGGAGCTGTTTTTT
CASKSGNGELFF
>TRBD1|.|TRBV7-2|TRBJ2-1
TGTGCCAGCAGCTTAGTCTTCGGGACAGGAGGGTCCTACAATGAGCAGTTCTTC
CASSLVFGTGGSYNEQFF
>.|.|TRBV20-1|TRBJ1-2
TGCAGTGCCCTATCGGATGGCTACACCTTC
CSALSDGYTF
>.|.|TRBV7-2|TRBJ2-5
TGTGCCAGCAGCCCCGACTGGAGAGAGACCCAGTACTTC
CASSPDWRETQYF
>TRBD1|.|TRBV9|TRBJ2-3
TGTGCCAGCAGCGCGGGACAGGGGGCGCCAGATACGCAGTATTTT
CASSAGQGAPDTQYF
>.|.|TRBV11-2|TRBJ1-1
TGTGCCAGCAGCCGTAGTAGGGGCACTGAAGCTTTCTTT
CASSRSRGTEAFF
>.|.|TRBV19|TRBJ1-2
TGTGCCAGTAGTCCAACGGCAGGGTTGGGGTATGGCTACACCTTC
CASSPTAGLGYGYTF
>TRBD1|.|TRBV4-3|TRBJ2-7
TGCGCCAGCAGCCATGTGGGACAGTCCTACGAGCAGTACTTC
CASSHVGQSYEQYF
>TRBD1|.|TRBV4-3|TRBJ2-3
TGCGCCAGCAGCCAAGATAGGGGGCACGGGCCAGATACGCAGTATTTT
CASSQDRGHGPDTQYF
>.|few|TRBV19|TRBJ2-7
TGTGCCAGTAGACCAGCGGGCTACTACGAGCAGTACTTC
CASRPAGYYEQYF
>TRBD1|.|TRBV30|TRBJ1-2
TGTGCCTGGAGTGTACAGACAGGGGGCTATGGCTACACCTTC
CAWSVQTGGYGYTF
>.|medium-sized|TRBV27|TRBJ1-6
TGTGCCAGCAGTTGGGGCGGCATAGGGTCACCCCTCCACTTT
CASSWGGIGSPLHF
>TRBD1|.|TRBV30|TRBJ1-1
TGTGCCTGGAGTGCGCCGGGACAGGGGATAGCTTTCTTT
CAWSAPGQGIAFF
>TRBD1|.|TRBV4-3|TRBJ1-6
TGCGCCAGCAGCCAAGGAGGAGTGGGACAGGGTGTGTTGGGATCACCCCTCCACTTT
CASSQGGVGQGVLGSPLHF
>.|.|TRBV15|TRBJ1-1
TGTGCCACCAGCAGGGAAACAGAGAACACTGAAGCTTTCTTT
CATSRETENTEAFF
>.|.|TRBV2|TRBJ2-7
TGTGCCAGCAGCCAGATTGGGGCGTCCTACGAGCAGTACTTC
CASSQIGASYEQYF
>TRBD2|.|TRBV19|TRBJ2-1
TGTGCCAGTAGTAATCGGGGGGTCAGCTACAATGAGCAGTTCTTC
CASSNRGVSYNEQFF
>.|.|TRBV6-6|TRBJ1-1
TGTGCCAGCAGTTACTCGGCCAGTCTGAACACTGAAGCTTTCTTT
CASSYSASLNTEAFF
>TRBD1|few|TRBV4-2|TRBJ2-1
TGTGCCAGCAGCTTAGTCTTCGGGACAGGAGGGTCCTACAATGAGCAGTTCTTC
CASSLVFGTGGSYNEQFF
>.|few|TRBV7-2|TRBJ2-1
TGTGCCAGCAACGTAGGGGTGGGCGAGCAGTTCTTC
CASNVGVGEQFF
>.|.|TRBV7-9|TRBJ1-1
TGTGCCAGTGGAGGGGAGGGATTGAACACTGAAGCTTTCTTT
CASGGEGLNTEAFF
>TRBD2|.|TRBV30|TRBJ2-7
TGTGCCTGGAGCCCATCGGGACTAACCTACGAGCAGTACTTC
CAWSPSGLTYEQYF
>TRBD1|.|TRBV28|TRBJ2-7
TGTGCCAGCAGCAAGACAGGGGGCGGAGGCGAGCAGTACTTC
CASSKTGGGGEQYF
>TRBD1|few|TRBV4-3|TRBJ2-1
TGCGCCAGCAGCCAAGATCTAAGGACAGGGGGCTATGAGCAGTTCTTC
CASSQDLRTGGYEQFF
>.|once|TRBV27|TRBJ1-6
TGTGCCAGCAGTTTAGCGGTCTCCTATAATTCACCCCTCCACTTT
CASSLAVSYNSPLHF
>TRBD2|.|TRBV5-1|TRBJ2-2
TGCGCCAGCAGCTTACTAAGCGGGGGTACCGGGGAGCTGTTTTTT
CASSLLSGGTGELFF
>TRBD1|few|TRBV6-5|TRBJ2-6
TGTGCCAGCAGACAGGGGTCTGGGGCCAACGTCCTGACTTTC
CASRQGSGANVLTF
>TRBD1|.|TRBV4-1|TRBJ2-3
TGCGCCAGCAGCCCCCTCGGACAGGGGCCAGATACGCAGTATTTT
CASSPLGQGPDTQYF
>TRBD2|.|TRBV11-2|TRBJ2-7
TGTGCCAGCAGCTTAGTGTCTAGCGGGGCCTACGAGCAGTACTTC
CASSLVSSGAYEQYF
>TRBD2|once|TRBV7-2|TRBJ2-3
TGTGCCAGCAGCTTAACCGGGGGGGCGGGAGATACGCAGTATTTT
CASSLTGGAGDTQYF
>.|.|TRBV4-1|TRBJ1-1
TGCGCCAGCAGTCGAAATCCAGGGTATTCCACTGAAGCTTTCTTT
CASSRNPGYSTEAFF
>.|few|TRBV7-9|TRBJ2-7
TGCGCCAGCAGCCAAGATCCCCCGAGGGGGGGGACCTACGAGCAGTACTTC
CASSQDPPRGGTYEQYF
>TRBD2|once|TRBV10-1|TRBJ2-1
TGCGCCAGCAGTGAGATTAGCGGGGGGGTGAATGAGCAGTTCTTC
CASSEISGGVNEQFF
>.|.|TRBV7-9|TRBJ1-1
TGTGCCAGCAGCTTAGGAGGGCTGAACATTGAAGCTTTCTTT
CASSLGGLNIEAFF
>.|.|TRBV7-6|TRBJ1-5
TGTGCCAGCAGCCCATCCGGATGGACACAGCCCCAGCATTTT
CASSPSGWTQPQHF
>TRBD1|.|TRBV6-6|TRBJ1-1
TGTGCCAGCGGCCCTGTAAGGGGGCTGAACACTGAAGCTTTCTTT
CASGPVRGLNTEAFF
>.|.|TRBV4-3|TRBJ1-4
TGCGCCAGCAGCCAAGATTGGCAGTCGTCGGGTGAAAAACTGTTTTTT
CASSQDWQSSGEKLFF
>TRBD2|few|TRBV5-4|TRBJ2-7
TGTGCCAGCAGCTTGGGGAGGCGGGGGTCCTCCTACGAGCAGTACTTC
CASSLGRRGSSYEQYF